These 19 T cell receptor beta chains originate from one sample sequenced in a study of blood T cell repertoires in COVID-19. Libraries were prepared by immunoSEQ multiplex PCR; TCRdb keeps only in-frame clonotypes and omits some of them. The sample comprises 390,000 or so clones, 80% to 90% of which are singletons, and roughly 1% rests with the top ten. Material: PBMCs or T cells enriched from blood (not recorded which). These receptors all stem from a man younger than 30 who had recovered from COVID-19.

The rearrangement links TRBV5-1 to TRBJ1-1; TRBD1 is a possible D gene (5 bases). There are 17 residues in the CDR3. Germline CDR1 SGHRS, CDR2 YFSETQ. V shed 4 bases and J shed 3 bases, with 22 bases lying between them. The CDR3 nucleotides are TGCGCCAGCAGCCCAGACCGGGTGGGGGGAAAGGACACTGAAGCTTTCTTT. Translating gives CASSPDRVGGKDTEAFF.

CDR3 region: CASSTDRGGYTF. Here the CDR3 DNA reads TGTGCCAGCAGTACCGACAGGGGCGGCTACACCTTC. The rearrangement joins TRBV6-5 to TRBJ1-2; the match to TRBD1 covers 8 bases. The V gene end was trimmed by 5 bases and the J gene end by 8 bases; junction bases not matched to a gene: 4. Germline lookup yields CDR1 MNHEY and CDR2 SVGAGI. The CDR3 has 12 residues.

The chain couples TRBV18 to TRBJ2-7; 12 bases align to TRBD1. J gave up 6 bases and V 2 bases, and 11 bases lay outside the gene matches. Germline V lookup: CDR1 KGHSH, CDR2 LQKENI. This CDR3 comprises 17 residues. The CDR3 reads CASSPYWGTGGLVEQYF. The CDR3 nucleotides read TGTGCCAGCTCACCATATTGGGGGACAGGGGGCCTCGTCGAGCAGTACTTC.

The CDR3 nucleotides read TGTGCCAGCAGCCCAACCAGACAGCAAGATTACGAGCAGTACTTC. Protein: CASSPTRQQDYEQYF. The chain has TRBV5-4 and TRBJ2-7, with D perhaps matching TRBD1 (5 bases). With 4 bases removed from V and 4 bases from J, the gap between germline ends came to 18 bases. Germline V gene data show CDR1 as SGHNT and CDR2 as YYREEE (reference sequence). CDR3 length: 15 residues.

The V and J genes are TRBV7-2 and TRBJ1-6, with TRBD1 matching 11 bases. V gave up 5 bases and J gave up 6 bases; unmatched junction bases: 9. The CDR3 totals 17 residues. The germline CDR1 and CDR2 sequences are SGHTA and FQGNSA. In DNA, the CDR3 is TGTGCCAGCAGCACCACCGGGACAGGGGGAATTAATTCACCCCTCCACTTT. The encoded protein is CASSTTGTGGINSPLHF.

The CDR3 sequence: CASSLDGLQGSGANVLTF. CDR3 bases: TGCGCCAGCAGCTTAGATGGATTACAGGGGAGCGGGGCCAACGTCCTGACTTTC. The V and J genes are TRBV5-1 and TRBJ2-6; 7 bases match TRBD1. The CDR3 has 18 amino acids. V lost 2 bases to trimming and J lost 4 bases; unmatched junction nucleotides: 12. CDR1 and CDR2 (germline): SGHRS, YFSETQ.

This rearrangement joins TRBV6-5 to TRBJ1-4, with 7 bases aligning to TRBD1. V shed 6 bases, J shed 8 bases, and the junction held 9 bases outside the gene matches. Germline-derived CDR1 and CDR2 are MNHEY and SVGAGI. This CDR3 has 14 amino acids. CDR3 residues: CASSARGQLEKLFF. CDR3 bases: TGTGCCAGCAGCGCTAGGGGGCAACTAGAAAAACTGTTTTTT.

The rearrangement links TRBV5-1 to TRBJ2-2; no definite D call. V was shortened by 0 bases and J by 5 bases, with 14 bases between the two germline ends. CDR1 is SGHRS and CDR2 is YFSETQ in the germline V gene. CDR3 length: 16 amino acids. In nucleotides, the CDR3 is TGCGCCAGCAGCTTGGCCGGTACAGATCTAACCGGGGAGCTGTTTTTT. Protein sequence: CASSLAGTDLTGELFF.

The CDR3 region is CASSDGRNTEAFF. In nucleotides, the CDR3 is TGTGCCAGCAGTGATGGGAGAAACACTGAAGCTTTCTTT. This chain joins TRBV2 and TRBJ1-1; no definite D call. Trimming shortened V by 3 bases and J by 2 bases, and 7 bases separated the two germline ends. The CDR3 runs to 13 residues. Germline CDR1 SNHLY, CDR2 FYNNEI.

The J gene is TRBJ2-7, the V gene TRBV7-9, with a weak D call TRBD2 (5 bases). Germline CDR1 and CDR2: SEHNR and FQNEAQ (reference sequence). V was clipped by 4 bases and J by 7 bases, with 17 bases between them. The CDR3 is 14 residues long. CDR3 bases: TGTGCCAGCAGCTCCCCGGTCGGGGTCTCGGAGCAGTACTTC. Translated, it gives CASSSPVGVSEQYF.

V usage is TRBV9 and J usage is TRBJ1-4, with a tentative D call TRBD1 (6 bases). This CDR3 is 12 amino acids long. Deletions cut 4 bases from V and 10 bases from J, with 11 bases between. Germline CDR1 and CDR2: SGDLS and YYNGEE. The CDR3 reads CASSPSGVKLFF. The CDR3 region has the DNA TGTGCCAGCAGCCCATCAGGGGTAAAACTGTTTTTT.

This sequence joins TRBV30 and TRBJ2-7; D might be TRBD2 (7 bases). This CDR3 spans 17 amino acids. The germline V gene encodes CDR1 GTSNPN and CDR2 SVGIG (reference sequence). V was clipped by 3 bases and J by 4 bases, with 25 bases between them. The CDR3 nucleotides read TGTGCCTGGAGGAGGACAGAACTAGCGACAAACCCGTACGAGCAGTACTTC. Amino acid sequence: CAWRRTELATNPYEQYF.

Turning to this clone: At the DNA level, this CDR3 is encoded by other sequences in the same sample as well. The chain couples TRBV12-3 or TRBV12-4 to TRBJ2-7; the match to TRBD2 covers 9 bases. The ends lost 5 bases at V and 2 bases at J; junction bases unmatched: 1. The CDR3 consists of 13 residues. The CDR3 coding sequence is TGTGCCAGCAGTCGCGGGGGGGCCTACGAGCAGTACTTC. This codes for CASSRGGAYEQYF.

The chain uses TRBV12-3 or TRBV12-4 and TRBJ1-1; 7 bases map to TRBD1. This CDR3 is built from 12 residues. The trim removed 3 bases at V and 11 bases at J, leaving 6 bases unmatched. The CDR3 sequence is CASSLAGGRAFF. The CDR3 DNA follows: TGTGCCAGCAGTTTGGCAGGGGGGAGGGCTTTCTTT.

This chain links TRBV6-5 with TRBJ1-6; D is undetermined. Between the trimmed V and J ends, which lost 2 bases and 9 bases, there was a span of 11 bases. The CDR3 is 14 amino acids. CDR1 is MNHEY, CDR2 SVGAGI, per germline. CDR3 bases: TGTGCCAGCAGTTACGAGCAGCGTCTTTCACCCCTCCACTTT. Translated: CASSYEQRLSPLHF.

The CDR3 sequence: CASSSRGVGQETQYF. CDR3 sequence (DNA): TGTGCCAGCAGCTCGCGCGGTGTCGGGCAAGAGACCCAGTACTTC. This chain joins TRBV5-4 and TRBJ2-5; D is unresolved. CDR1 SGHNT and CDR2 YYREEE come from the germline V gene (reference sequence). V was pared by 3 bases and J by 2 bases, with 14 bases between. The CDR3 sequence is 15 residues long.

This sequence joins TRBV4-2 and TRBJ1-1, with D possibly matching TRBD1 (6 bases). Germline CDR1 reads LGHNA; CDR2 reads YNFKEQ. This CDR3 comprises 10 residues. The V end lost 6 bases, the J end lost 8 bases, and 7 bases lay between the germline ends. The CDR3 region has the DNA TGTGCCAGCAGTCAGGGGGAAGCTTTCTTT. This encodes CASSQGEAFF.

The chain carries TRBV12-3 or TRBV12-4 and TRBJ1-1; 8 nucleotides line up with TRBD1. CDR3 length equals 11 residues. V trimming: 7 bases; J trimming: 9 bases; junction bases outside the gene matches: 4. The CDR3 sequence: CASNDRGKAFF. The CDR3 DNA reads TGTGCCAGCAATGACAGGGGAAAAGCTTTCTTT.

This rearrangement joins TRBV18 to TRBJ1-1; no clear D. V lost 3 bases and J lost 1, with 9 bases in between. CDR1 is KGHSH, CDR2 LQKENI, per germline. The CDR3 has 14 residues. For the CDR3, the DNA is TGTGCCAGCTCACCGAACAGCAAGAACACTGAAGCTTTCTTT. Translating gives CASSPNSKNTEAFF.